These 24 T cell receptor beta chains share one sample of origin, sequenced in a study of T cell repertoires in cytomegalovirus infection. TCRdb used MiXCR to reprocess the reads, holding one entry per CDR3 protein. The sample shows around 78,000 distinct CDR3 sequences, more than 20% of them seen only once. The antigens for these receptors are not known. The source material was CD8+ T cells from cultured PBMCs, sampled from culture after CMV antigen stimulation. The receptor set was obtained from a human donor in good health (CMV status not recorded). Some clones in this sample may be carry-over from other donors' samples.

As to this clonotype: The junction does not match germline at one end; this may be a read error. V usage is TRBV5-3 and J usage is TRBJ2-3; 8 bases match TRBD2. TRBV5-3 is labeled an ORF, and its function is uncertain. The CDR3 runs to 17 residues. The CDR3 region has the DNA TGCCTAGGGGGTCAAGGAAAAGCGGGAGTGCCCCCAGATACGCAGTATTTT. As protein: CLGGQGKAGVPPDTQYF.

This clonotype was recorded many times. The rearrangement uses TRBV27 and TRBJ2-7; 9 nucleotides line up with TRBD1. Germline-derived CDR1 and CDR2 are MNHEY and SMNVEV (reference sequence). The length of the CDR3 is 15 residues. V shed 6 bases and J 4 bases; nucleotides not matched to a gene: 10. The CDR3 DNA reads TGTGCCAGCAGAGAAGGGACAGGGAGTGGATACGAGCAGTACTTC. Translated, it gives CASREGTGSGYEQYF.

This clonotype appeared many times. The rearrangement joins TRBV4-3 to TRBJ2-3; the D gene is possibly TRBD2 (6 bases). V gave up 0 bases and J gave up 4 bases, with 11 bases separating them. The CDR3 has 15 residues. Germline V gene sequence: CDR1 LGHNA, CDR2 YSLEER. The CDR3 nucleotides are TGCGCCAGCAGCCAAGATCTTTGGGGGGCAGATACGCAGTATTTT. Amino acid sequence: CASSQDLWGADTQYF.

This clonotype has ten or more counts. V usage is TRBV28 and J usage is TRBJ1-1; 8 bases are shared with TRBD1. CDR1 and CDR2 (germline): MDHEN, SYDVKM. V lost 6 bases and J lost 4; bases outside the gene matches: 7. CDR3 size: 14 residues. DNA of the CDR3: TGTGCCAGCAGGCCGGGACAGGACTTCACTGAAGCTTTCTTT. Amino acids: CASRPGQDFTEAFF.

This clonotype was observed a handful of times. This chain connects TRBV7-6 to TRBJ2-7, with D unresolved. The germline gives CDR1 SGHVS, CDR2 FNYEAQ. The CDR3 loop spans 13 amino acids. V gave up 0 bases and J gave up 7 bases, with 10 bases separating them. The CDR3 nucleotides are TGTGCCAGCAGCTTAGCCGACACCCTGGAGCAGTACTTC. Protein: CASSLADTLEQYF.

This clonotype came up a few times. The gene calls are TRBV6-2 or TRBV6-3 and TRBJ1-5; D is perhaps TRBD1 (5 bases). Trimming removed 4 bases from V and 0 bases from J, with 10 bases in between. This CDR3 contains 15 residues. The germline gives CDR1 MNHEY, CDR2 SVGEGT. The CDR3 spells CASSLEGFSNQPQHF. The CDR3, as DNA: TGTGCCAGCAGTTTAGAGGGGTTTAGCAATCAGCCCCAGCATTTT.

Points on this clonotype: The junction does not match germline at one end; this may be a read error. This chain links TRBV19 with TRBJ1-5; 7 bases match TRBD1. The V gene's germline CDR1 is LNHDA and CDR2 SQIVND (reference sequence). The CDR3 runs to 17 residues. The CDR3 loop reads CDSSTSTGQRRNQPQHF. CDR3 DNA sequence: TGTGACAGTAGTACCAGTACGGGACAGCGGAGAAATCAGCCCCAGCATTTT.

This clonotype was counted between two and nine times. This chain uses TRBV19 with TRBJ2-5; weak D call: TRBD2 (5 bases). From germline, CDR1 is LNHDA and CDR2 SQIVND (reference sequence). Trimming left V 5 bases short and J 2 bases short, with 12 bases between. The CDR3 has 14 amino acids. This CDR3 is CASSPLAEQETQYF. As DNA, the CDR3 is TGTGCCAGTAGTCCGCTAGCAGAACAAGAGACCCAGTACTTC.

This clonotype was recorded at least ten times. The rearrangement joins TRBV7-2 to TRBJ1-3; 8 bases are shared with TRBD1. The germline V gene encodes CDR1 SGHTA and CDR2 FQGNSA. The CDR3 is 18 residues long. With 8 bases clipped from V and 0 bases from J, the junction kept 15 bases outside the gene matches. The DNA of the CDR3 is TGTGCCAGCGGCGGGAGTCAGGGGGCCCTAACCTCTGGAAACACCATATATTTT. This encodes CASGGSQGALTSGNTIYF.

V usage is TRBV28 and J usage is TRBJ2-3, with D possibly TRBD1 on 5 matching bases. Trimming left V 6 bases short and J 3 bases short, with 22 bases between. This CDR3 is built from 17 residues. Germline V gene lookup returns CDR1 MDHEN and CDR2 SYDVKM. The CDR3 region has the DNA TGTGCCAGCAGCACTCGTTCCGAGTGGGGCTGGACAGATACGCAGTATTTT. Protein product: CASSTRSEWGWTDTQYF.

V and J are TRBV4-1 and TRBJ2-3; TRBD1 aligns across 8 bases. Germline V gives CDR1 MGHRA, CDR2 YSYEKL. The CDR3 sequence is 16 residues long. Trimming at V came to 3 bases and at J to 2 bases, leaving 7 bases not matched to a gene. DNA of the CDR3: TGCGCCAGCAGCCACACAGACAGGGGTTCCACAGATACGCAGTATTTT. It encodes CASSHTDRGSTDTQYF.

This clonotype was seen at least ten times. The chain couples TRBV28 to TRBJ1-1; TRBD1 aligns across 7 bases. This CDR3 comprises 15 residues. V shed 6 bases, J shed 4 bases, and the junction held 11 bases outside the gene matches. Germline V gene sequence: CDR1 MDHEN, CDR2 SYDVKM. The CDR3 sequence: CASSLRQTGSTEAFF. Written as DNA, the CDR3 is TGTGCCAGCAGCCTCCGTCAGACAGGGAGCACTGAAGCTTTCTTT.

The table lists this clonotype with a few counts. The V and J genes are TRBV19 and TRBJ2-7; D is unresolved. CDR3 length: 13 residues. Germline V CDR1 and CDR2: LNHDA, SQIVND (reference sequence). V lost 3 bases to trimming and J lost 2 bases, with 8 bases between them. As DNA, the CDR3 is TGTGCCAGTAGTATGGGTCTTACCTACGAGCAGTACTTC. Translation gives CASSMGLTYEQYF.

V usage is TRBV11-2 and J usage is TRBJ1-6; D gene unclear. V gave up 6 bases and J gave up 11 bases, with 20 bases separating them. This CDR3 has 15 residues. The germline V gene encodes CDR1 SGHAT and CDR2 FQNNGV. This chain's CDR3 is CASSRTPAPSAPLHF. In nucleotides, the CDR3 is TGTGCCAGCAGTCGAACTCCAGCCCCTTCGGCACCCCTCCACTTT.

The gene calls are TRBV4-3 and TRBJ1-6; 8 bases match TRBD1. The V and J ends lost 0 bases and 9 bases, in that order; junction bases with no gene match: 1. Germline lookup yields CDR1 LGHNA and CDR2 YSLEER. This CDR3 has 14 amino acids. The CDR3 region is CASSQETGASPLHF. The DNA for the CDR3 is TGCGCCAGCAGCCAAGAGACAGGGGCTTCACCCCTCCACTTT.

The table lists this clonotype with many counts. V gene TRBV7-8 combines with J gene TRBJ1-5; 11 positions agree with TRBD1. This CDR3 has 18 amino acids. V was pared by 5 bases and J by 0 bases, with 9 bases of the junction left unmatched. Germline assignment: CDR1 SGHVS and CDR2 FQNEAQ. The CDR3 DNA reads as TGTGCCAGCAGCCCCGGGACAGGGGGGACAAATAGCAATCAGCCCCAGCATTTT. As protein: CASSPGTGGTNSNQPQHF. Complete variable domain (other parts from reference TRBV7-8 and TRBJ1-5): GAGVSQSPRYKVAKRGQDVALRCDPISGHVSLFWYQQALGQGPEFLTYFQNEAQLDKSGLPSDRFFAERPEGSVSTLKIQRTQQEDSAVYLCASSPGTGGTNSNQPQHFGDGTRLSIL.

The chain has TRBV20-1 and TRBJ2-2; TRBD2 aligns across 9 bases. The germline CDR1 and CDR2 sequences are DFQATT and SNEGSKA (reference sequence). The CDR3 covers 14 residues. With 5 bases clipped from V and 3 bases from J, the junction kept 4 bases outside the gene matches. CDR3 coding DNA: TGCAGTGCTGGAGCGGGAGGAGACACCGGGGAGCTGTTTTTT. This sequence encodes CSAGAGGDTGELFF.

This clonotype was found a few times. V and J are TRBV5-4 and TRBJ2-7, with a possible D match to TRBD2 (5 bases). CDR3 length: 12 residues. V lost 5 bases to trimming and J lost 0 bases, with 6 bases between them. CDR1 and CDR2 from the germline V gene are SGHNT and YYREEE (reference sequence). DNA of the CDR3: TGTGCCAGCAGGGGAGCCTCCTACGAGCAGTACTTC. Its translation: CASRGASYEQYF.

In its sample, this clonotype was seen many times. V and J are TRBV7-8 and TRBJ2-6; 7 bases are a match to TRBD2. V lost 0 bases, J lost 1 base, and 6 bases stayed unmatched. The CDR3 has 18 amino acids. Germline V CDR1 and CDR2: SGHVS, FQNEAQ. This chain's CDR3 is CASSLAGGIRSGANVLTF. The CDR3 coding sequence is TGTGCCAGCAGCTTAGCGGGGGGGATTCGTTCTGGGGCCAACGTCCTGACTTTC.

This chain links TRBV5-1 with TRBJ2-7; D uncertain. The CDR3 covers 13 residues. Trimming took 2 bases from V and 1 from J, leaving 7 bases between them. From germline, CDR1 is SGHRS and CDR2 YFSETQ. The CDR3 protein is CASSFSTSYEQYF. In DNA form, the CDR3 reads TGCGCCAGCAGCTTTAGTACTTCCTACGAGCAGTACTTC.

This clonotype was seen a handful of times. The rearrangement links TRBV27 to TRBJ2-7; 8 positions agree with TRBD2. This CDR3 region has 11 residues. V lost 5 bases to trimming and J lost 9 bases; unmatched junction nucleotides: 3. CDR1 is MNHEY and CDR2 is SMNVEV in the germline V gene (reference sequence). The CDR3 here is CASSLGGAQYF. CDR3 bases: TGTGCCAGCAGTCTCGGGGGGGCGCAGTACTTC.

This clonotype showed up many times. The genes are TRBV15 and TRBJ2-4; 8 nucleotides agree with TRBD2. Germline assignment: CDR1 LNHNV and CDR2 YYDKDF (reference sequence). J gave up 7 bases and V 0 bases, and 11 bases lay outside the gene matches. This CDR3 region has 17 residues. The CDR3: CATSRDKSGGPRNIQYF. The CDR3 nucleotides read TGTGCCACCAGCAGAGATAAGTCGGGAGGGCCGAGGAACATTCAGTACTTC.

This clonotype occurred a few times. The rearrangement joins TRBV6-5 to TRBJ2-7, with TRBD1 matching over 9 bases. The CDR3 totals 15 residues. The V and J ends lost 6 bases and 1 base, in that order; junction bases with no gene match: 7. Germline V gene lookup returns CDR1 MNHEY and CDR2 SVGAGI. The chain's CDR3 is CASRPGTGFSYEQYF. Here the CDR3 DNA reads TGTGCCAGCAGACCCGGGACAGGGTTTTCCTACGAGCAGTACTTC.

This clonotype was seen at least ten times. This chain joins TRBV7-8 and TRBJ1-5; D gene ambiguous. Trimming removed 5 bases at V and 3 bases at J, with 14 bases between. There are 15 residues in the CDR3. Germline-derived CDR1 and CDR2 are SGHVS and FQNEAQ. The CDR3 loop is CASSEAAAYNQPQHF. In DNA form, the CDR3 reads TGTGCCAGCAGCGAGGCCGCTGCTTACAATCAGCCCCAGCATTTT. The full variable domain, with the rest looked up from reference TRBV7-8 and TRBJ1-5, is GAGVSQSPRYKVAKRGQDVALRCDPISGHVSLFWYQQALGQGPEFLTYFQNEAQLDKSGLPSDRFFAERPEGSVSTLKIQRTQQEDSAVYLCASSEAAAYNQPQHFGDGTRLSIL.